These 5 T cell receptor beta chains were sequenced from one sample in a study of T cell clones after liver transplantation. Generated by immunoSEQ multiplex PCR, the TCRdb table keeps only in-frame clones and is missing some. The data show roughly 100,000 clones, with roughly four fifths seen just once and around 0.94% held by the top ten. Sequenced material: CD4+ T cells from blood, taken before liver transplant. These receptors were taken from a human donor who received a liver transplant.

This chain joins TRBV2 and TRBJ2-6; D perhaps matches TRBD2 (6 bases). V was pared by 8 bases and J by 1 base, with 21 bases between. CDR3 length: 18 amino acids. Germline CDR1 and CDR2: SNHLY and FYNNEI. As DNA, the CDR3 is TGTGCCAGCGGGGGGTCCATGATAGGCTCGTCTGGGGCCAACGTCCTGACTTTC. Encoded protein: CASGGSMIGSSGANVLTF.

The chain combines TRBV19 with TRBJ2-4; 7 bases line up with TRBD1. The germline V gene encodes CDR1 LNHDA and CDR2 SQIVND (reference sequence). The CDR3 runs 16 residues. V trimming: 0 bases; J trimming: 5 bases; junction bases outside the gene matches: 7. CDR3 sequence (DNA): TGTGCCAGTAGTATAGAGGCCGGGACAGTAGAAAACATTCAGTACTTC. Residues: CASSIEAGTVENIQYF.

This clone was counted once. The chain has TRBV5-1 and TRBJ2-2; 8 bases are shared with TRBD1. With 8 bases clipped from V and 1 base from J, the junction kept 10 bases outside the gene matches. The CDR3 is 16 amino acids. The germline gives CDR1 SGHRS, CDR2 YFSETQ. Here the CDR3 DNA reads TGCGCCAGTTTGGGTCAGACAGGGGTGAACACCGGGGAGCTGTTTTTT. Encoded protein: CASLGQTGVNTGELFF.

V and J are TRBV6-5 and TRBJ2-3; D may be TRBD2 (6 bases). The V gene lost 8 bases and the J gene lost 5 bases, with 17 bases spanning the gap. Germline CDR1 is MNHEY and CDR2 is SVGAGI. The CDR3 sequence is 14 residues long. The CDR3 loop reads CASAGTGKRDTQYF. As DNA, the CDR3 is TGTGCCAGCGCGGGAACGGGGAAGCGAGATACGCAGTATTTT.

The V call is TRBV7-2, the J call TRBJ1-2; D gene ambiguous. CDR1 and CDR2 (germline): SGHTA, FQGNSA. V shed 2 bases and J shed 6 bases, with 10 bases lying between them. The CDR3 runs 13 residues. CDR3 bases: TGTGCCAGCAGCTTAAAAGGTGGAAATGGCTACACCTTC. Protein sequence: CASSLKGGNGYTF.